This TCR beta chain was obtained from a study of identical twins. Notes on the study in general: Twin sharing of out-of-frame TCR alpha was underestimated by models in monozygotic pairs.

This clonotype was detected a few times. What it binds is not known. This CDR3 is 13 amino acids long. V lost 5 bases and J lost 4, with 8 bases in between. Germline CDR1 is MNHEY and CDR2 is SVGAGI. TCRdb re-called the 5' RACE reads with MiXCR, one entry per CDR3 protein. Of around 650,000 distinct CDR3 sequences listed, under 8.5% are singletons. This same sample was also taken into another study, of yellow fever vaccine responses in identical twins.

The chain uses TRBV6-5 and TRBJ2-2; no clear D. Sequenced: PBMCs. The TCR was taken from a young woman in good health. The CDR3 spells CASSTQSTGELFF. In DNA form, the CDR3 reads TGTGCCAGCAGTACTCAATCCACCGGGGAGCTGTTTTTT.